These T cell receptor beta chains were read from a single sample in a study of CD4 T cells in relation to SARS-CoV-2 and coronaviruses. Antigen specificity for these receptors is unknown. Only in-frame clones appear in the TCRdb table, and some are missing; sequencing was by immunoSEQ multiplex PCR. Of 25,000 to 30,000 clones detected, 74% appear once; the ten largest clones hold under 30%. The source material was CD4+ T cells from PBMCs, cultured in vitro. The origin of the receptors is a human donor in good health. Each CDR3 is given with its conserved first and last residue. The order of the fields is J gene, clone size, D gene, V gene, CDR3 DNA, CDR3 protein. D genes are given only for firm matches. A clone size is listed for some rows: how often the clone was seen (once, few, many), or a class if it is expanded.

J gene: TRBJ2-2
clone size: -
D gene: -
V gene: TRBV14
CDR3 DNA: TGTGCCAGCAGACCGCAGGGCCGCGGGGAGCTGTTTTTT
CDR3 protein: CASRPQGRGELFF

J gene: TRBJ1-2
clone size: -
D gene: -
V gene: TRBV19
CDR3 DNA: TGTGCCAGTACGGACGGGCATCTCACCTATGGCTACACCTTC
CDR3 protein: CASTDGHLTYGYTF

J gene: TRBJ2-3
clone size: -
D gene: TRBD1
V gene: TRBV4-2
CDR3 DNA: TGTGCCAGCAGCCGGGGACAGGGGGTTAGCACAGATACGCAGTATTTT
CDR3 protein: CASSRGQGVSTDTQYF

J gene: TRBJ2-3
clone size: -
D gene: -
V gene: TRBV27
CDR3 DNA: TGTGCCAGCAGTTCAATCGGCGGGGCCAGGATAGATACGCAGTATTTT
CDR3 protein: CASSSIGGARIDTQYF

J gene: TRBJ1-6
clone size: few
D gene: -
V gene: TRBV19
CDR3 DNA: TGTGCCAGTGGAGACCGGGACCCAAATTCACCCCTCCACTTT
CDR3 protein: CASGDRDPNSPLHF

J gene: TRBJ2-7
clone size: -
D gene: -
V gene: TRBV6-5
CDR3 DNA: TGTGCCACAGGCCGGGACCCTTTGGCCTACGAGCAGTACTTC
CDR3 protein: CATGRDPLAYEQYF

J gene: TRBJ1-1
clone size: -
D gene: TRBD1
V gene: TRBV30
CDR3 DNA: TGTGCCTGGAGCCTCGGGACAGGGTCCACTGAAGCTTTCTTT
CDR3 protein: CAWSLGTGSTEAFF

J gene: TRBJ2-7
clone size: -
D gene: -
V gene: TRBV5-1
CDR3 DNA: TGCGCCAGCAGCCGGGAGTCGGAGACCTACGAGCAGTACTTC
CDR3 protein: CASSRESETYEQYF

J gene: TRBJ2-1
clone size: -
D gene: TRBD2
V gene: TRBV7-8
CDR3 DNA: TGTGCCAGCAGCTTAGCGTTCGAAGCGGGGCCCTACAATGAGCAGTTCTTC
CDR3 protein: CASSLAFEAGPYNEQFF

J gene: TRBJ2-2
clone size: few
D gene: -
V gene: TRBV11-2
CDR3 DNA: TGTGCCAGCAGCTCCAAATACAACACCGGGGAGCTGTTTTTT
CDR3 protein: CASSSKYNTGELFF

J gene: TRBJ2-1
clone size: -
D gene: TRBD2
V gene: TRBV19
CDR3 DNA: TGTGCCAGTAGTCAGACTAGCGGGAGTTGGAGCGGTGAGCAGTTCTTC
CDR3 protein: CASSQTSGSWSGEQFF

J gene: TRBJ1-3
clone size: few
D gene: -
V gene: TRBV9
CDR3 DNA: TGTGCCAGCAGCGTAGAGGGGTGGCCCTCTGGAAACACCATATATTTT
CDR3 protein: CASSVEGWPSGNTIYF

J gene: TRBJ2-1
clone size: -
D gene: TRBD2
V gene: TRBV6-6
CDR3 DNA: TGTGCCAGCAGTGGGGAGCGGGGGGAGCAGTTCTTC
CDR3 protein: CASSGERGEQFF

J gene: TRBJ2-1
clone size: -
D gene: -
V gene: TRBV11-2
CDR3 DNA: TGTGCCAGCAGCTCGGGGGCTCTCAATGAGCAGTTCTTC
CDR3 protein: CASSSGALNEQFF

J gene: TRBJ1-4
clone size: -
D gene: -
V gene: TRBV6-5
CDR3 DNA: TGTGCCAGCAAACTGGGGGTTTTTAATGAAAAACTGTTTTTT
CDR3 protein: CASKLGVFNEKLFF

J gene: TRBJ1-4
clone size: -
D gene: -
V gene: TRBV27
CDR3 DNA: TGTGCCAGCCCTACTAATGAAAAACTGTTTTTT
CDR3 protein: CASPTNEKLFF

J gene: TRBJ1-5
clone size: few
D gene: TRBD1
V gene: TRBV6-5
CDR3 DNA: TGTGCCAGCGGGGCGGACAGGGACGATCAGCCCCAGCATTTT
CDR3 protein: CASGADRDDQPQHF

J gene: TRBJ1-4
clone size: -
D gene: -
V gene: TRBV30
CDR3 DNA: TGTGCCTGGAGTGCGGGGCTTGAAGAAAAACTGTTTTTT
CDR3 protein: CAWSAGLEEKLFF

J gene: TRBJ2-4
clone size: -
D gene: TRBD2
V gene: TRBV6-1
CDR3 DNA: TGTGCCAGCAGTGCGCAGACAGGCGACAGCGCGGGGGGGACCAAAAACATTCAGTACTTC
CDR3 protein: CASSAQTGDSAGGTKNIQYF

J gene: TRBJ1-2
clone size: -
D gene: -
V gene: TRBV5-8
CDR3 DNA: TGTGCCAGCAGCTTTGCACAGGCCTTTTATGGCTACACCTTC
CDR3 protein: CASSFAQAFYGYTF

J gene: TRBJ2-7
clone size: -
D gene: TRBD2
V gene: TRBV5-1
CDR3 DNA: TGCGCCAGCAGCTTGGCCCCATTTCCGGGACTAGTCATAGGGGGGCCCAATGAATACGAGCAGTACTTC
CDR3 protein: CASSLAPFPGLVIGGPNEYEQYF

J gene: TRBJ1-5
clone size: -
D gene: TRBD1
V gene: TRBV4-2
CDR3 DNA: TGTGCCAGCAGCCAAGACGGGACAGGGGGCGGGAGGAATCAGCCCCAGCATTTT
CDR3 protein: CASSQDGTGGGRNQPQHF

J gene: TRBJ1-1
clone size: -
D gene: -
V gene: TRBV6-5
CDR3 DNA: TGTGCCAGCAGTTACCGGGCCCCGCCGTACACTGAAGCTTTCTTT
CDR3 protein: CASSYRAPPYTEAFF

J gene: TRBJ2-7
clone size: -
D gene: TRBD1
V gene: TRBV7-2
CDR3 DNA: TGTGCCAGCAGCTTTCCGCCGGGACAGGGAAAAAACGAGCAGTACTTC
CDR3 protein: CASSFPPGQGKNEQYF

J gene: TRBJ2-5
clone size: -
D gene: TRBD2
V gene: TRBV5-4
CDR3 DNA: TGTGCCAGCAGCAAACGACTAGCTGAGACCCAGTACTTC
CDR3 protein: CASSKRLAETQYF

J gene: TRBJ2-5
clone size: -
D gene: -
V gene: TRBV12-3/TRBV12-4
CDR3 DNA: TGTGCCAGCAGTTTAATGCAGGGGCACACCCAGTACTTC
CDR3 protein: CASSLMQGHTQYF

J gene: TRBJ1-2
clone size: -
D gene: -
V gene: TRBV12-3/TRBV12-4
CDR3 DNA: TGTGCCAGCAGTCCCGGGCTCTCAGGCTACACCTTC
CDR3 protein: CASSPGLSGYTF

J gene: TRBJ2-5
clone size: -
D gene: -
V gene: TRBV14
CDR3 DNA: TGTGCCAGCAGCCAAGAGTTGGGGGGATCTAAAGAGACCCAGTACTTC
CDR3 protein: CASSQELGGSKETQYF

J gene: TRBJ2-7
clone size: -
D gene: TRBD2
V gene: TRBV7-8
CDR3 DNA: TGTGCCAGCAGCTTAGGTAGCGGGATGGTTTCCTACGAGCAGTACTTC
CDR3 protein: CASSLGSGMVSYEQYF

J gene: TRBJ2-1
clone size: -
D gene: TRBD2
V gene: TRBV2
CDR3 DNA: TGTGCCAGCAGTTGGACTAGCGTGGGTGAGCAGTTCTTC
CDR3 protein: CASSWTSVGEQFF

J gene: TRBJ1-2
clone size: -
D gene: -
V gene: TRBV7-3
CDR3 DNA: TGTGCCAGCAGCCTAGATAATAGCAGGGATCAAGGCTACACCTTC
CDR3 protein: CASSLDNSRDQGYTF

J gene: TRBJ1-3
clone size: -
D gene: -
V gene: TRBV5-1
CDR3 DNA: TGCGCCAGCAGCGAAGGACGGTCTGGAAACACCATATATTTT
CDR3 protein: CASSEGRSGNTIYF

J gene: TRBJ2-7
clone size: -
D gene: -
V gene: TRBV12-3/TRBV12-4
CDR3 DNA: TGTGCCAGCAGTTTAAATTCCCGAGGCGAGCAGTACTTC
CDR3 protein: CASSLNSRGEQYF

J gene: TRBJ1-4
clone size: -
D gene: -
V gene: TRBV5-1
CDR3 DNA: TGCGCCAGCAGCTTGGCAGGGGAGGGTGAAAAACTGTTTTTT
CDR3 protein: CASSLAGEGEKLFF

J gene: TRBJ2-3
clone size: once
D gene: -
V gene: TRBV5-1
CDR3 DNA: TGCGCCAGCAGCTTGGGGGGCGGAGTAGTAGATACGCAGTATTTT
CDR3 protein: CASSLGGGVVDTQYF

J gene: TRBJ2-3
clone size: -
D gene: TRBD2
V gene: TRBV6-5
CDR3 DNA: TGTGCCAGCATCGAAAGCGGGGGGGCCTCAGATACGCAGTATTTT
CDR3 protein: CASIESGGASDTQYF

J gene: TRBJ1-1
clone size: -
D gene: -
V gene: TRBV19
CDR3 DNA: TGTGCCAGTAGTCCCGGAGGCACTGAAGCTTTCTTT
CDR3 protein: CASSPGGTEAFF

J gene: TRBJ1-1
clone size: -
D gene: -
V gene: TRBV20-1
CDR3 DNA: TGCAGTGCGCACCTGAACACTGAAGCTTTCTTT
CDR3 protein: CSAHLNTEAFF

J gene: TRBJ2-1
clone size: -
D gene: TRBD1
V gene: TRBV7-9
CDR3 DNA: TGTGCCAGCAGTCCTACAGGGACAGGCTCCTACAATGAGCAGTTCTTC
CDR3 protein: CASSPTGTGSYNEQFF

J gene: TRBJ2-5
clone size: -
D gene: TRBD2
V gene: TRBV18
CDR3 DNA: TGTGCCAGCTCACCACCTCAGACTAGCGGGGGGGCCGCGACCCAGTACTTC
CDR3 protein: CASSPPQTSGGAATQYF

J gene: TRBJ2-7
clone size: few
D gene: -
V gene: TRBV7-3
CDR3 DNA: TGTGCCAGCAGCTTAAATAGGGGAGCCTACGAGCAGTACTTC
CDR3 protein: CASSLNRGAYEQYF

J gene: TRBJ2-7
clone size: -
D gene: -
V gene: TRBV5-1
CDR3 DNA: TGCGCCAGCAGCTTGGAAGGTGCAGGCTCCTACGAGCAGTACTTC
CDR3 protein: CASSLEGAGSYEQYF

J gene: TRBJ2-7
clone size: few
D gene: TRBD1
V gene: TRBV2
CDR3 DNA: TGTGCCAGGTACACCGGGACAGAAAGCTCCTACGAGCAGTACTTC
CDR3 protein: CARYTGTESSYEQYF

J gene: TRBJ2-2
clone size: -
D gene: -
V gene: TRBV7-2
CDR3 DNA: TGTGCCAGCAGCTTAATGATGGCCGGACAAACCGGGGAGCTGTTTTTT
CDR3 protein: CASSLMMAGQTGELFF

J gene: TRBJ1-1
clone size: -
D gene: -
V gene: TRBV3-1/TRBV3-2
CDR3 DNA: TGTGCCAGCAGCCACCCCCAGGGGAACACTGAAGCTTTCTTT
CDR3 protein: CASSHPQGNTEAFF

J gene: TRBJ2-3
clone size: -
D gene: -
V gene: TRBV19
CDR3 DNA: TGTGCCAGTACTAAAAGGGGCGGACGCACAGATACGCAGTATTTT
CDR3 protein: CASTKRGGRTDTQYF

J gene: TRBJ2-7
clone size: few
D gene: -
V gene: TRBV20-1
CDR3 DNA: TGCAGTGCTAGTCAAGGGTTTCTCTACGAGCAGTACTTC
CDR3 protein: CSASQGFLYEQYF

J gene: TRBJ1-2
clone size: -
D gene: TRBD1
V gene: TRBV29-1
CDR3 DNA: TGCAGCGTTGAGATTACAGGGGGTGGTGGCTACACCTTC
CDR3 protein: CSVEITGGGGYTF